This TCR beta chain was retrieved from a study of blood T cells in healthy people across ages. The authors ran a second PCR of about 7 to 11 cycles using a sample-barcoded 5' primer and a J-beta primer mix. TCRdb re-called the 5' RACE reads with MiXCR, one entry per CDR3 protein. The data contain 630,000 or so distinct CDR3 sequences, less than 35% of them seen just once; the ten biggest clones take up around a sixth. The table lists this clonotype with many counts. The junction had 6 bases not matched to a gene; V was cut back by 0 bases and J by 9 bases. Germline V gives CDR1 SQVTM, CDR2 ANQGSEA. The CDR3 is 14 amino acids.

The sequence came from a woman older than 75 in good health. The rearrangement links TRBV29-1 to TRBJ1-5; 9 nucleotides align to TRBD1. Sequenced sample: blood. CDR3 nucleotides: TGCAGCGTTGAAGATCAAGGACAGGGGTCGCCCCAGCATTTT. Protein: CSVEDQGQGSPQHF.